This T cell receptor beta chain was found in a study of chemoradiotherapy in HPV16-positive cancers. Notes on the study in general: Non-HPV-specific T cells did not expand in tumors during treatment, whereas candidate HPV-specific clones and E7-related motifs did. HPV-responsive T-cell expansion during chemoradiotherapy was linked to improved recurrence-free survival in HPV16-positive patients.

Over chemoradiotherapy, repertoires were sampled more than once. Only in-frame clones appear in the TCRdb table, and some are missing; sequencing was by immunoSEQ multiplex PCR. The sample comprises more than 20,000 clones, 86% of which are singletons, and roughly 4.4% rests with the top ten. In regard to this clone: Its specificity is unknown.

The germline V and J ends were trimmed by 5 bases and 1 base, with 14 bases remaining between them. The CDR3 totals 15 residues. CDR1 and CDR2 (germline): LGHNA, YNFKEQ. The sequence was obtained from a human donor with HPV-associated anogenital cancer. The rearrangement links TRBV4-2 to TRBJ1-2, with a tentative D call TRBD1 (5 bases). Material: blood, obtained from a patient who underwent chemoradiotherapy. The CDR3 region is CASSFRQGGNYGYTF. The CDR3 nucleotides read TGTGCCAGCAGCTTTCGGCAGGGAGGTAACTATGGCTACACCTTC.